This TCR beta chain was sequenced during a study of T cell responses to AZD1222 COVID-19 vaccine. Study-level results: Baseline testing showed seropositivity in only a handful of AZD1222 recipients.

Sequencing used immunoSEQ multiplex PCR; TCRdb keeps in-frame clones, though not all of them. The table shows 45,000 to 60,000 clones, with approximately 88% occurring only once. CDR1 and CDR2 from the germline V gene are GTSNPN and SVGIG (reference sequence). Unmatched junction bases numbered 5, after V lost 2 bases and J lost 6 bases. The CDR3 has 15 residues. This clone was observed a single time. Its matching antigen is unknown. Sequencing was performed on peripheral blood, taken on day 0 of AZD1222 vaccination. This receptor was taken from an adult in good health. The chain joins TRBV30 to TRBJ1-4; 11 bases match TRBD1. This CDR3 is CAWSRDRGIYEKLFF. The CDR3 region has the DNA TGTGCCTGGAGTAGGGACAGGGGGATTTATGAAAAACTGTTTTTT.